These T cell receptor beta chains were read from a single sample in a study of blood T cell repertoires in COVID-19. Libraries were prepared by immunoSEQ multiplex PCR; TCRdb keeps only in-frame clonotypes and omits some of them. This table holds 200,000 to 300,000 clones, roughly four fifths found once. Sequencing used PBMCs or T cells enriched from blood (not recorded which). The receptors stem from a woman aged 40 to 50 who had been exposed to COVID-19. Each CDR3 is given with its conserved first and last residue. Each record gives: clone size, J gene, V gene, D gene, CDR3 protein, CDR3 DNA. A D gene is named only where the DNA matches it firmly. Expanded clones are given a class, and other clones once, few, many or no size at all.

abundance: NA; j_gene: TRBJ1-1; v_gene: TRBV13; d_gene: NA; CDR3aa: CASSFFAGRNTEAFF; CDR3nt: TGTGCCAGCAGCTTTTTTGCGGGTAGGAACACTGAAGCTTTCTTT
abundance: NA; j_gene: TRBJ1-4; v_gene: TRBV6-5; d_gene: NA; CDR3aa: CASSYSSGGGEKLFF; CDR3nt: TGTGCCAGCAGTTACTCATCGGGGGGCGGTGAAAAACTGTTTTTT
abundance: NA; j_gene: TRBJ2-7; v_gene: TRBV20-1; d_gene: NA; CDR3aa: CSAPVGYEQYF; CDR3nt: TGCAGTGCCCCCGTCGGGTACGAGCAGTACTTC
abundance: NA; j_gene: TRBJ1-1; v_gene: TRBV30; d_gene: NA; CDR3aa: CAWSATAYTEAFF; CDR3nt: TGTGCCTGGAGTGCAACAGCTTACACTGAAGCTTTCTTT
abundance: NA; j_gene: TRBJ1-2; v_gene: TRBV6-5; d_gene: TRBD1; CDR3aa: CASSYSGTGGYGYTF; CDR3nt: TGTGCCAGCAGTTACTCAGGGACAGGGGGTTATGGCTACACCTTC
abundance: NA; j_gene: TRBJ1-1; v_gene: TRBV7-2; d_gene: NA; CDR3aa: CASSFPRDAKAFF; CDR3nt: TGTGCCAGCAGCTTCCCCAGGGATGCCAAAGCTTTCTTT
abundance: NA; j_gene: TRBJ1-5; v_gene: TRBV6-5; d_gene: TRBD1; CDR3aa: CASSRTGGNQPQHF; CDR3nt: TGTGCCAGCAGTCGGACAGGGGGCAATCAGCCCCAGCATTTT
abundance: NA; j_gene: TRBJ2-3; v_gene: TRBV2; d_gene: NA; CDR3aa: CASRGGNTDTQYF; CDR3nt: TGTGCCAGCAGGGGGGGAAACACAGATACGCAGTATTTT
abundance: NA; j_gene: TRBJ1-1; v_gene: TRBV18; d_gene: TRBD1; CDR3aa: CASSPELGGTGDTEAFF; CDR3nt: TGTGCCAGCTCACCTGAATTGGGCGGGACAGGGGACACTGAAGCTTTCTTT
abundance: NA; j_gene: TRBJ1-1; v_gene: TRBV19; d_gene: TRBD1; CDR3aa: CASHRQGAGGTEAFF; CDR3nt: TGTGCCAGCCACCGACAGGGGGCAGGAGGAACTGAAGCTTTCTTT
abundance: NA; j_gene: TRBJ2-1; v_gene: TRBV19; d_gene: TRBD2; CDR3aa: CASSLNLLSGGWNEQFF; CDR3nt: TGTGCCAGTAGTCTAAACTTATTGAGCGGGGGGTGGAATGAGCAGTTCTTC
abundance: NA; j_gene: TRBJ1-3; v_gene: TRBV3-1/TRBV3-2; d_gene: NA; CDR3aa: CASSHPGFGNTIYF; CDR3nt: TGTGCCAGCAGCCACCCAGGGTTCGGAAACACCATATATTTT
abundance: NA; j_gene: TRBJ1-5; v_gene: TRBV5-1; d_gene: NA; CDR3aa: CASSPDSRNQPQHF; CDR3nt: TGCGCCAGCAGCCCCGACAGCCGCAATCAGCCCCAGCATTTT
abundance: once; j_gene: TRBJ2-2; v_gene: TRBV29-1; d_gene: NA; CDR3aa: CSVGGVSGRPKDTGELFF; CDR3nt: TGCAGCGTTGGCGGGGTTTCGGGGCGCCCTAAAGACACCGGGGAGCTGTTTTTT
abundance: NA; j_gene: TRBJ2-5; v_gene: TRBV10-3; d_gene: NA; CDR3aa: CATAEAQETQYF; CDR3nt: TGTGCCACGGCAGAGGCCCAAGAGACCCAGTACTTC
abundance: NA; j_gene: TRBJ1-2; v_gene: TRBV7-9; d_gene: NA; CDR3aa: CASSQERGRPKGYTF; CDR3nt: TGTGCCAGCAGCCAAGAACGAGGCAGACCTAAGGGCTACACCTTC
abundance: NA; j_gene: TRBJ2-3; v_gene: TRBV5-1; d_gene: TRBD2; CDR3aa: CASSLEPSGGGTDTQYF; CDR3nt: TGCGCCAGCAGCTTGGAACCTAGCGGTGGTGGCACAGATACGCAGTATTTT
abundance: NA; j_gene: TRBJ1-4; v_gene: TRBV11-1; d_gene: TRBD1; CDR3aa: CASSNYDREVYEKLFF; CDR3nt: TGTGCCAGCAGCAACTACGACAGGGAGGTTTATGAAAAACTGTTTTTT
abundance: NA; j_gene: TRBJ2-5; v_gene: TRBV9; d_gene: TRBD2; CDR3aa: CASSVGSSGGAVRETQYF; CDR3nt: TGTGCCAGCAGCGTAGGGAGTAGCGGGGGGGCCGTACGGGAGACCCAGTACTTC
abundance: NA; j_gene: TRBJ1-4; v_gene: TRBV9; d_gene: NA; CDR3aa: CASSPLLQGNEKLFF; CDR3nt: TGTGCCAGCAGCCCCCTTTTACAGGGAAATGAAAAACTGTTTTTT
abundance: once; j_gene: TRBJ1-6; v_gene: TRBV27; d_gene: NA; CDR3aa: CASSLESGGGMPLHF; CDR3nt: TGTGCCAGCAGTTTAGAGAGCGGGGGAGGCATGCCCCTCCACTTT
abundance: NA; j_gene: TRBJ1-2; v_gene: TRBV27; d_gene: TRBD1; CDR3aa: CASSFLGQGVGANYGYTF; CDR3nt: TGTGCCAGCAGTTTTCTGGGACAGGGTGTGGGAGCTAACTATGGCTACACCTTC
abundance: NA; j_gene: TRBJ2-1; v_gene: TRBV27; d_gene: NA; CDR3aa: CASSWRVGSSYNEQFF; CDR3nt: TGTGCCAGCAGTTGGCGGGTGGGAAGCTCCTACAATGAGCAGTTCTTC
abundance: NA; j_gene: TRBJ2-3; v_gene: TRBV7-2; d_gene: NA; CDR3aa: CASSSERAPDTQYF; CDR3nt: TGTGCCAGCAGCTCCGAGAGGGCCCCAGATACGCAGTATTTT
abundance: NA; j_gene: TRBJ1-5; v_gene: TRBV2; d_gene: NA; CDR3aa: CASSEEQGTSQPQHF; CDR3nt: TGTGCCAGCAGTGAGGAACAGGGTACCAGTCAGCCCCAGCATTTT
abundance: NA; j_gene: TRBJ2-1; v_gene: TRBV7-3; d_gene: TRBD2; CDR3aa: CASSPSTSSYNEQFF; CDR3nt: TGTGCCAGCAGCCCCTCGACTAGCTCGTACAATGAGCAGTTCTTC
abundance: NA; j_gene: TRBJ2-5; v_gene: TRBV9; d_gene: NA; CDR3aa: CASSVYGQETQYF; CDR3nt: TGTGCCAGCAGCGTATACGGGCAAGAGACCCAGTACTTC
abundance: NA; j_gene: TRBJ2-6; v_gene: TRBV19; d_gene: NA; CDR3aa: CASSIGLKSSGANVLTF; CDR3nt: TGTGCCAGTAGTATAGGTCTAAAGAGCTCTGGGGCCAACGTCCTGACTTTC
abundance: NA; j_gene: TRBJ2-1; v_gene: TRBV2; d_gene: NA; CDR3aa: CASSPRQVLSYNEQFF; CDR3nt: TGTGCCAGCTCTCCCCGACAGGTACTATCCTACAATGAGCAGTTCTTC
abundance: NA; j_gene: TRBJ2-5; v_gene: TRBV10-3; d_gene: TRBD2; CDR3aa: CAISGGLAGVETQYF; CDR3nt: TGTGCCATCAGTGGTGGACTAGCGGGGGTGGAGACCCAGTACTTC
abundance: NA; j_gene: TRBJ1-2; v_gene: TRBV18; d_gene: TRBD1; CDR3aa: CASSPLQGTGKHYGYTF; CDR3nt: TGTGCCAGCTCACCCCTCCAGGGGACAGGGAAACACTATGGCTACACCTTC
abundance: NA; j_gene: TRBJ2-2; v_gene: TRBV18; d_gene: NA; CDR3aa: CASSEATGELFF; CDR3nt: TGTGCCAGCTCAGAGGCAACCGGGGAGCTGTTTTTT
abundance: NA; j_gene: TRBJ2-5; v_gene: TRBV28; d_gene: NA; CDR3aa: CASSSPRGRNQETQYF; CDR3nt: TGTGCCAGCAGTTCCCCCAGGGGTAGGAACCAAGAGACCCAGTACTTC
abundance: NA; j_gene: TRBJ1-1; v_gene: TRBV27; d_gene: TRBD1; CDR3aa: CASSLGFRQGDTEAFF; CDR3nt: TGTGCCAGCAGTTTAGGGTTTAGACAGGGGGACACTGAAGCTTTCTTT
abundance: NA; j_gene: TRBJ2-5; v_gene: TRBV6-4; d_gene: NA; CDR3aa: CATLAVQETQYF; CDR3nt: TGTGCCACCCTAGCCGTACAAGAGACCCAGTACTTC
abundance: NA; j_gene: TRBJ1-2; v_gene: TRBV28; d_gene: TRBD1; CDR3aa: CASSFDRGYGYTF; CDR3nt: TGTGCCAGCAGTTTCGACAGGGGATATGGCTACACCTTC
abundance: NA; j_gene: TRBJ2-6; v_gene: TRBV27; d_gene: NA; CDR3aa: CASSNVGGAPGANVLTF; CDR3nt: TGTGCCAGCAGCAATGTAGGAGGGGCCCCTGGGGCCAACGTCCTGACTTTC
abundance: NA; j_gene: TRBJ1-1; v_gene: TRBV7-2; d_gene: NA; CDR3aa: CASSFRQLTEAFF; CDR3nt: TGTGCCAGCAGCTTTAGACAGCTAACTGAAGCTTTCTTT
abundance: NA; j_gene: TRBJ1-4; v_gene: TRBV5-1; d_gene: TRBD1; CDR3aa: CASSGGTGRVEKLFF; CDR3nt: TGCGCCAGCAGCGGGGGGACAGGGCGGGTTGAAAAACTGTTTTTT
abundance: once; j_gene: TRBJ2-2; v_gene: TRBV7-2; d_gene: TRBD2; CDR3aa: CASRNSGGARANTGELFF; CDR3nt: TGTGCCAGCAGGAATAGCGGGGGGGCCCGGGCGAACACCGGGGAGCTGTTTTTT
abundance: NA; j_gene: TRBJ2-7; v_gene: TRBV5-4; d_gene: TRBD1; CDR3aa: CASSPRTGDYEQYF; CDR3nt: TGTGCCAGCAGCCCGCGGACAGGTGATTACGAGCAGTACTTC
abundance: NA; j_gene: TRBJ1-2; v_gene: TRBV14; d_gene: NA; CDR3aa: CASSRSGGFYGYTF; CDR3nt: TGTGCCAGCAGCCGGTCAGGTGGATTCTATGGCTACACCTTC
abundance: NA; j_gene: TRBJ2-1; v_gene: TRBV5-1; d_gene: TRBD2; CDR3aa: CASSLEVIPSGGNEQFF; CDR3nt: TGCGCCAGCAGCTTGGAGGTGATCCCTAGCGGGGGGAATGAGCAGTTCTTC
abundance: once; j_gene: TRBJ1-1; v_gene: TRBV27; d_gene: NA; CDR3aa: CASSLLGATEAFF; CDR3nt: TGTGCCAGCAGTTTATTGGGCGCCACTGAAGCTTTCTTT
abundance: NA; j_gene: TRBJ1-1; v_gene: TRBV2; d_gene: NA; CDR3aa: CASRAGTLNTEAFF; CDR3nt: TGTGCCAGCAGAGCCGGGACACTGAACACTGAAGCTTTCTTT
abundance: NA; j_gene: TRBJ1-1; v_gene: TRBV7-2; d_gene: NA; CDR3aa: CASSTGTAYTEAFF; CDR3nt: TGTGCCAGCAGTACCGGCACAGCTTACACTGAAGCTTTCTTT
abundance: NA; j_gene: TRBJ2-3; v_gene: TRBV27; d_gene: NA; CDR3aa: CASSIGRVGTDTQYF; CDR3nt: TGTGCCAGCAGCATTGGGCGGGTCGGCACAGATACGCAGTATTTT
abundance: NA; j_gene: TRBJ2-3; v_gene: TRBV6-5; d_gene: NA; CDR3aa: CASSYLSGSSTDTQYF; CDR3nt: TGTGCCAGCAGTTACCTAAGCGGTTCTAGCACAGATACGCAGTATTTT
abundance: NA; j_gene: TRBJ2-5; v_gene: TRBV19; d_gene: TRBD2; CDR3aa: CASSAGGGAQETQYF; CDR3nt: TGTGCCAGTAGTGCTGGCGGGGGGGCCCAAGAGACCCAGTACTTC
abundance: NA; j_gene: TRBJ2-3; v_gene: TRBV11-2; d_gene: TRBD2; CDR3aa: CASSGISGGRADTQYF; CDR3nt: TGTGCCAGCAGCGGGATCAGCGGGGGGCGCGCAGATACGCAGTATTTT
abundance: NA; j_gene: TRBJ1-6; v_gene: TRBV3-1/TRBV3-2; d_gene: TRBD1; CDR3aa: CASTIGTDNSPLHF; CDR3nt: TGTGCCAGCACCATCGGGACAGACAATTCACCCCTCCACTTT
abundance: NA; j_gene: TRBJ1-4; v_gene: TRBV28; d_gene: NA; CDR3aa: CASSLPGFRATNEKLFF; CDR3nt: TGTGCCAGCAGTTTGCCAGGGTTCAGGGCAACTAATGAAAAACTGTTTTTT
abundance: NA; j_gene: TRBJ2-2; v_gene: TRBV24-1; d_gene: NA; CDR3aa: CATSDHISNTGELFF; CDR3nt: TGTGCCACCAGTGATCACATATCCAACACCGGGGAGCTGTTTTTT